Reported below is one T cell receptor beta chain. The data were taken from a study of blood T cell repertoires in COVID-19. Study-wide context: T cells, B-cell-depleted T cells, or PBMCs provided the cDNA or gDNA that served as material.

V was clipped by 6 bases and J by 0 bases, with 12 bases between them. CDR1 is MDHEN and CDR2 is SYDVKM in the germline V gene. The CDR3 is 14 amino acids. Authors' analysis steps: Estimation of nucleated cell counts was performed using reference gene primer amplification. TCRdb's table, derived via immunoSEQ multiplex PCR, lists solely in-frame clones and lacks some. The V and J calls and the clone size are those of that table, but D and trimming were determined from the DNA. The profile shows about 120,000 clones, around 91% of them singletons. V gene TRBV28 combines with J gene TRBJ2-7, with D perhaps matching TRBD1 (6 bases). The receptor was isolated from a man in his 70s with active or convalescent COVID-19. The material sequenced was peripheral blood. The CDR3 region has the DNA TGTGCCAGCAGACTTCAGGGGTCCTCCTACGAGCAGTACTTC. It yields the protein CASRLQGSSYEQYF.